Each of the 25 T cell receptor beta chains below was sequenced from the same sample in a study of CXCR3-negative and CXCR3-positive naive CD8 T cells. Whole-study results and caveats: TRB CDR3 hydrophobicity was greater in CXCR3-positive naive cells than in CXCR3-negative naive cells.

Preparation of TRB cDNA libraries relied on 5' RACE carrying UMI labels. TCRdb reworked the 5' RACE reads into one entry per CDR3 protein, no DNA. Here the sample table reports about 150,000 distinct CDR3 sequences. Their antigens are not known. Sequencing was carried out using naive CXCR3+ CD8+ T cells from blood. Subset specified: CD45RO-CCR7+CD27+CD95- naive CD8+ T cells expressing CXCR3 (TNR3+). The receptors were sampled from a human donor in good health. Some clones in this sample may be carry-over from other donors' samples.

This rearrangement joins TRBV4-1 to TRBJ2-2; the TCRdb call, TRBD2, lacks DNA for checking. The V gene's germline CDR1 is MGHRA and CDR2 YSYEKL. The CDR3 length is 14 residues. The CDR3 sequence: CASSWDLVAGELFF.

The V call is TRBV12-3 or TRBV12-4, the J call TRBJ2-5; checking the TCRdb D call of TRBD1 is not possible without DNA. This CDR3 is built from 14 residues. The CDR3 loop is CASSPKDRVETQYF.

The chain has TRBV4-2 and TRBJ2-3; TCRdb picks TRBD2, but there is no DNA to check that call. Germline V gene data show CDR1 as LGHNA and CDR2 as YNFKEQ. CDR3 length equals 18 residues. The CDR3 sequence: CASSQEKRTSGRADTQYF.

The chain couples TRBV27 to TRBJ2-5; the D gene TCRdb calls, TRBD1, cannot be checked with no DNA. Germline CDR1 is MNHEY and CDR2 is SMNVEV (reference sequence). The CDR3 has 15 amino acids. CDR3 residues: CASSLSWTDQETQYF.

This chain's CDR3 is CASSLEISGNYQETQYF. The chain uses TRBV5-1 and TRBJ2-5; TCRdb indicates TRBD1, and absent DNA this call remains unverified. Germline loops: CDR1 SGHRS, CDR2 YFSETQ. The CDR3 loop spans 17 amino acids.

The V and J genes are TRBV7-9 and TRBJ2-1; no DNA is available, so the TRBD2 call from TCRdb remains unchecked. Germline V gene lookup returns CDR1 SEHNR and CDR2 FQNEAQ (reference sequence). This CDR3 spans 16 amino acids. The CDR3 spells CASSRPTSGGATEQFF.

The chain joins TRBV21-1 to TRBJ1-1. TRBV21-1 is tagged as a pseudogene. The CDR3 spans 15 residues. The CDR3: CASSKICRACTEAFF.

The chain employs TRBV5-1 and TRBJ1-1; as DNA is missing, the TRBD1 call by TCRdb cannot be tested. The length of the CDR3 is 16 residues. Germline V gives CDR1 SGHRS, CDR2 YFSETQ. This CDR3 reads CASSLRTALMNTEAFF.

The CDR3 spells CASSYSSSYTF. The genes are TRBV28 and TRBJ1-2. From germline, CDR1 is MDHEN and CDR2 SYDVKM. The CDR3 sequence is 11 residues long.

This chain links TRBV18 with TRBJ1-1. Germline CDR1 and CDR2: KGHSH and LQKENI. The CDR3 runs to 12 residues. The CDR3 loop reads CASSHEGTEAFF.

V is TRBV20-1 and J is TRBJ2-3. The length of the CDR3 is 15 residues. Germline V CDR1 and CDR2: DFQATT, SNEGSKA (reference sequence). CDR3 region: CSAPDWTISTDTQYF.

The CDR3 loop is CASSQGRTGAGETQYF. The chain uses TRBV4-1 and TRBJ2-5; TCRdb's assignment of TRBD1 cannot be checked, as there is no DNA. Germline CDR1 is MGHRA and CDR2 is YSYEKL. This CDR3 spans 16 amino acids.

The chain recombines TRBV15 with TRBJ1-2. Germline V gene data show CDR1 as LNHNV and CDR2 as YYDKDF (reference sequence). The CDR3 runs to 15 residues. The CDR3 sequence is CATSRDLAGVYGYTF.

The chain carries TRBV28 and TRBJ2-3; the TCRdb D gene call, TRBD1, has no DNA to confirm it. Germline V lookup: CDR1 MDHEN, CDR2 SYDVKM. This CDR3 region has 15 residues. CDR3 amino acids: CASSSGTGETDTQYF.

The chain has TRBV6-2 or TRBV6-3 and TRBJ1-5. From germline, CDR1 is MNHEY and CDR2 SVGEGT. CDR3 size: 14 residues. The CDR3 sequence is CASTNFTYNQPQHF.

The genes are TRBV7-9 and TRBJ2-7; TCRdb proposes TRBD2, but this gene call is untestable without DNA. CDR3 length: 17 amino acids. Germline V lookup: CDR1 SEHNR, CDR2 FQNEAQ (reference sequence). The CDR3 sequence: CASSFELAGGTDYEQYF.

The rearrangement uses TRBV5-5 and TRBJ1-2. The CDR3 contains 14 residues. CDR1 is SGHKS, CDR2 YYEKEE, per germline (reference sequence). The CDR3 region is CASTTSEPSYGYTF.

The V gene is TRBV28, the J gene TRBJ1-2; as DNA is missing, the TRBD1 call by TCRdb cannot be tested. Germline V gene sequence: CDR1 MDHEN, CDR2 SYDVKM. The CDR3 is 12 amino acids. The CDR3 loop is CASMYTGEGYTF.

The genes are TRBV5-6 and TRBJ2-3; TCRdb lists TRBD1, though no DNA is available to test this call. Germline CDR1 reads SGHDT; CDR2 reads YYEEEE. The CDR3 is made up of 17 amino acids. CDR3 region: CASSLEARDSVTDTQYF.

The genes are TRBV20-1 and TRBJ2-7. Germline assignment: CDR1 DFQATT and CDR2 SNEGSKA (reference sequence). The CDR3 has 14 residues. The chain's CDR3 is CSARDGQGPYEQYF.

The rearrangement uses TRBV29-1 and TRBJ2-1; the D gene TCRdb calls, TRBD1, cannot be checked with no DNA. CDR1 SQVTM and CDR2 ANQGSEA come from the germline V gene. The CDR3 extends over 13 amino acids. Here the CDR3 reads CSVEGGRPNEQFF.

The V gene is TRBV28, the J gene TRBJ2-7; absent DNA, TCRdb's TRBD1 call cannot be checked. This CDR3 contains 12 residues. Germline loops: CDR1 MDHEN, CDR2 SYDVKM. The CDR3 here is CASSPRAYEQYF.

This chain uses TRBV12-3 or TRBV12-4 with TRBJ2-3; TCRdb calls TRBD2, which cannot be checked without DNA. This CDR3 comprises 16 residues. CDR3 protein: CASSPKGPRGTDTQYF.

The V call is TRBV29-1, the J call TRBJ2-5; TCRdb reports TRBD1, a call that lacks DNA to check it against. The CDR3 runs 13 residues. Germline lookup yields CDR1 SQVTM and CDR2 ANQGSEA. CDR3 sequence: CSVWTGYQETQYF.

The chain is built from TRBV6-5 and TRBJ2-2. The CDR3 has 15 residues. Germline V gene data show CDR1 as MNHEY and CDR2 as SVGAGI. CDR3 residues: CASSYSATGAGELFF.